Only a few counts were recorded for the clone carrying this TCR beta chain. Its antigen is currently unknown. This CDR3 is 11 amino acids long. Germline loops: CDR1 MNHEY, CDR2 SMNVEV (reference sequence). V shed 5 bases and J shed 12 bases, with 10 bases lying between them. This sample is part of a study of cytomegalovirus exposure and HLA in healthy donors. Study context: Within an early data release were about 90 million unique TCRs drawn from HLA-typed donors.

Study findings and constraints: Reportedly, a later analysis found an Asian-associated ancestry cluster had fewer N-insertions than the approximately 700-donor mean.

Primers for the PCR totalled 60 Vbeta and 13 Jbeta. Assay used: immunoSEQ multiplex PCR; TCRdb lists only in-frame clones, some missing. The sample carries roughly 150,000 clones, roughly 9.8% recorded once. The TCR comes from a man aged 50 to 60 in good health and CMV-seronegative. Material for sequencing was PBMCs. The chain combines TRBV27 with TRBJ2-2; D might be TRBD2 (6 bases). The CDR3 DNA is TGTGCCAGCAGTGGTGGAGGGCAGCTGTTTTTT. Protein product: CASSGGGQLFF.